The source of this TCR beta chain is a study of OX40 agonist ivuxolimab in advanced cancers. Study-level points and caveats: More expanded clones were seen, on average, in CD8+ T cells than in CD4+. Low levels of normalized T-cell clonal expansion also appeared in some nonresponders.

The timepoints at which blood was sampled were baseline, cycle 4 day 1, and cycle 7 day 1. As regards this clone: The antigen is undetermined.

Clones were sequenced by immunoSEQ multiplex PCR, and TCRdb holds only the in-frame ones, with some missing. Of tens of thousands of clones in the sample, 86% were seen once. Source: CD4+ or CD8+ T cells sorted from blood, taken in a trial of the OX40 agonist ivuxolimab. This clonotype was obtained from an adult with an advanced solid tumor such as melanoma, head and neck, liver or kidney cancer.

The CDR3 is CASSQDEGTGDEKLFF. CDR3 DNA: TGCGCCAGCAGCCAAGATGAGGGGACAGGGGATGAAAAACTGTTTTTT. The chain has TRBV4-1 and TRBJ1-4; 10 bases agree with TRBD1. CDR1 is MGHRA, CDR2 YSYEKL, per germline. V trimming: 0 bases; J trimming: 6 bases; junction bases outside the gene matches: 4. The CDR3 loop spans 16 amino acids.